The sequence of this T cell receptor (beta chain) was determined in a study of T-cell memory formation after mild COVID-19. Whole-study findings and limits: CD8+ contracting clones occupied EMRA, while CD4+ ones occupied mainly CM and EM. The finding that pre-infection memory included some responding clones suggested that cross-reactive memory joined.

A 5'RACE reaction primed in the constant segment made cDNA libraries of TCR alpha and TCR beta, and these carried sample barcodes and UMIs. Via MiXCR, TCRdb re-called the 5' RACE reads, giving one row per CDR3 protein. In the table there are roughly 620,000 distinct CDR3 sequences, over 15% of which are singletons. Germline V gene lookup returns CDR1 SGDLS and CDR2 YYNGEE. V lost 4 bases, J lost 1 base, and 7 bases stayed unmatched. The CDR3 has 15 residues. With respect to this clonotype: The antigen is undetermined.

The genes are TRBV9 and TRBJ2-5; 7 nucleotides match TRBD2. The sequence derives from an adult woman who had mild COVID-19 (a few samples of this study predate the infection). Cell type and time point are not known. The material sequenced was PBMCs or a T cell subset sorted from them (not recorded which). In DNA, the CDR3 is TGTGCCAGCAGCAGAACGGGACTATTCCAAGAGACCCAGTACTTC. It yields the protein CASSRTGLFQETQYF.